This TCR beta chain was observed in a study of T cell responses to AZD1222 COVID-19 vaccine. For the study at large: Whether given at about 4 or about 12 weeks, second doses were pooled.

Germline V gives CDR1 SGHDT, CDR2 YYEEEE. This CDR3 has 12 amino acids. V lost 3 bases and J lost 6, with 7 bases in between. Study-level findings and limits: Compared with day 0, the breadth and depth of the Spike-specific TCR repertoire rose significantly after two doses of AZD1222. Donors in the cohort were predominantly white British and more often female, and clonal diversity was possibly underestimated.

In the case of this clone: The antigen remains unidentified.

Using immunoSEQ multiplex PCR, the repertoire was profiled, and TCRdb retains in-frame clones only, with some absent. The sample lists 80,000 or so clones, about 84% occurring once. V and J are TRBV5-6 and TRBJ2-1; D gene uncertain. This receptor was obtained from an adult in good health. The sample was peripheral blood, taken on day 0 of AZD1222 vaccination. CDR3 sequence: CASSYTSNEQFF. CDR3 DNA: TGTGCCAGCAGCTACACATCCAATGAGCAGTTCTTC.